These 21 T cell receptor beta chains originate from one sample sequenced in a study of T cell clonotyping in hematopoietic cell transplantation. The data were produced by immunoSEQ multiplex PCR, yet TCRdb's version contains in-frame clones alone and is incomplete. The sample contains about 36,000 clones, over 75% of which appear only once. Sequencing input: peripheral blood mononuclear cells. The receptors were sampled from a woman in her 40s in good health. Some clones in this sample may be carry-over from other donors' samples.

The chain carries TRBV5-4 and TRBJ2-7, with 9 bases fitting TRBD1. CDR1 is SGHNT and CDR2 is YYREEE in the germline V gene (reference sequence). CDR3 length equals 14 residues. J was trimmed by 2 bases and V by 4 bases; bases with no gene match: 4. CDR3 protein: CASSPGTGPYEQYF. The CDR3 DNA follows: TGTGCCAGCAGCCCCGGGACAGGGCCCTACGAGCAGTACTTC. Variable domain in full (rest from reference TRBV5-4 and TRBJ2-7): ETGVTQSPTHLIKTRGQQVTLRCSSQSGHNTVSWYQQALGQGPQFIFQYYREEENGRGNFPPRFSGLQFPNYSSELNVNALELDDSALYLCASSPGTGPYEQYFGPGTRLTVT.

The rearrangement links TRBV9 to TRBJ2-2; D gene unclear. Trimming removed 3 bases at V and 0 bases at J, with 6 bases between. The CDR3 has 14 amino acids. Germline assignment: CDR1 SGDLS and CDR2 YYNGEE. DNA of the CDR3: TGTGCCAGCAGCGCCTCCACGAACACCGGGGAGCTGTTTTTT. It is translated as CASSASTNTGELFF.

The gene calls are TRBV5-4 and TRBJ1-2; no clear D gene. CDR1 and CDR2 (germline): SGHNT, YYREEE (reference sequence). V lost 4 bases and J lost 2, with 18 bases in between. The CDR3 runs to 16 residues. The CDR3 is CASSPAAAGSNYGYTF. CDR3 coding DNA: TGTGCCAGCAGCCCGGCGGCCGCTGGCAGCAACTATGGCTACACCTTC.

The CDR3 spells CASSSPRDISEQYF. The CDR3 coding sequence is TGTGCCAGCAGTTCCCCCCGGGACATCAGCGAGCAGTACTTC. V is TRBV28 and J is TRBJ2-7; D is perhaps TRBD1 (6 bases). Germline V lookup: CDR1 MDHEN, CDR2 SYDVKM. Trimming stripped 4 bases from V and 6 bases from J, with 16 bases between. The CDR3 covers 14 residues.

The CDR3 coding sequence is TGTGCCAGCAGCTTAGGGAGGGGCAGCTTTTACGAGCAGTACTTC. Translating it yields CASSLGRGSFYEQYF. The chain couples TRBV7-2 to TRBJ2-7, with a tentative D call TRBD2 (6 bases). The V gene lost 1 base and the J gene lost 4 bases, with 14 bases spanning the gap. The CDR3 spans 15 residues. CDR1 is SGHTA, CDR2 FQGNSA, per germline.

The chain has TRBV5-6 and TRBJ1-1; D not certain. Germline CDR1 SGHDT, CDR2 YYEEEE. V was pared by 1 base and J by 11 bases, with 18 bases between. This CDR3 has 14 amino acids. The CDR3 region is CASSLTFGKGAAFF. CDR3 DNA sequence: TGTGCCAGCAGCTTGACCTTTGGGAAGGGTGCGGCTTTCTTT.

V and J are TRBV5-4 and TRBJ2-2, with D perhaps being TRBD1 or TRBD2 (5 bases each). The V end lost 5 bases, the J end lost 5 bases, and 13 bases lay between the germline ends. The CDR3 loop spans 14 amino acids. In germline, CDR1 is SGHNT, CDR2 YYREEE (reference sequence). The CDR3 loop reads CASRGVLETGELFF. The CDR3 nucleotides are TGTGCCAGCAGGGGGGTACTTGAGACCGGGGAGCTGTTTTTT.

The sample holds a few counts of this clone. CDR3 nucleotide sequence: TGTGCCTGGAGTGTTTCGGGCTATGAGCAGTTCTTC. Translation: CAWSVSGYEQFF. The genes are TRBV30 and TRBJ2-1; D is ambiguous. The germline V gene has CDR1 GTSNPN and CDR2 SVGIG (reference sequence). Trimming left V 0 bases short and J 8 bases short, with 8 bases between. The CDR3 sequence is 12 residues long.

The V call is TRBV28, the J call TRBJ1-1; unclear D gene. Germline loops: CDR1 MDHEN, CDR2 SYDVKM. The V end lost 7 bases, the J end lost 5 bases, and 14 bases lay between the germline ends. The CDR3 is made up of 13 amino acids. The DNA of the CDR3 is TGTGCCAGCACCTTGGGAGGGAAAACTGAAGCTTTCTTT. Its protein product is CASTLGGKTEAFF. The full variable domain, with the rest looked up from reference TRBV28 and TRBJ1-1, is DVKVTQSSRYLVKRTGEKVFLECVQDMDHENMFWYRQDPGLGLRLIYFSYDVKMKEKGDIPEGYSVSREKKERFSLILESASTNQTSMYLCASTLGGKTEAFFGQGTRLTVV.

The V call is TRBV4-2, the J call TRBJ2-1; maybe TRBD1 (5 bases). V lost 4 bases to trimming and J lost 6 bases, with 16 bases between them. The CDR3 has 15 amino acids. Per germline, CDR1 LGHNA and CDR2 YNFKEQ. CDR3 sequence reads: CASSPLGRGINEQFF. For the CDR3, the DNA is TGTGCCAGCAGCCCCCTGGGTAGGGGTATCAATGAGCAGTTCTTC.

For the CDR3, the DNA is TGTGCCAGCAGCGGGTATCAGGAAACTGGCGGAAACACCATATATTTT. Translated: CASSGYQETGGNTIYF. This chain joins TRBV9 and TRBJ1-3; D uncertain. This CDR3 has 16 amino acids. The germline gives CDR1 SGDLS, CDR2 YYNGEE. V lost 3 bases and J lost 4, with 17 bases in between.

V and J are TRBV7-9 and TRBJ1-1; D is undetermined. Germline loops: CDR1 SEHNR, CDR2 FQNEAQ (reference sequence). The CDR3 runs 13 residues. The ends were cut back, 5 bases at V and 6 bases at J, with 13 bases in the middle. The CDR3 coding sequence is TGTGCCAGCAGCCCCCAAGATATGTCTGAAGCTTTCTTT. Protein: CASSPQDMSEAFF. The complete variable domain, with remaining parts taken from reference TRBV7-9 and TRBJ1-1, reads DTGVSQNPRHKITKRGQNVTFRCDPISEHNRLYWYRQTLGQGPEFLTYFQNEAQLEKSRLLSDRFSAERPKGSFSTLEIQRTEQGDSAMYLCASSPQDMSEAFFGQGTRLTVV.

This clone has only a few counts. CDR3 DNA: TGTGCCAGCAGACTTGCCGGGACTAGCGGGAATGAGCAGTTCTTC. It codes for CASRLAGTSGNEQFF. V is TRBV6-5 and J is TRBJ2-1, with 12 bases identical to TRBD2. Germline loops: CDR1 MNHEY, CDR2 SVGAGI. CDR3 size: 15 residues. The V and J ends lost 6 bases and 7 bases, in that order; junction bases with no gene match: 7.

The chain joins TRBV11-2 to TRBJ1-1; D call uncertain. This CDR3 region has 16 residues. V was trimmed by 4 bases and J by 4 bases, leaving 19 bases between them. Germline CDR1 and CDR2: SGHAT and FQNNGV. The CDR3 coding sequence is TGTGCCAGCAGCTCAAGTCAATCTCTCTTGGGCACTGAAGCTTTCTTT. Translating gives CASSSSQSLLGTEAFF.

The V and J genes are TRBV7-2 and TRBJ2-5, with D unresolved. This CDR3 is built from 13 residues. The ends were cut back, 3 bases at V and 4 bases at J, with 9 bases in the middle. CDR1 is SGHTA and CDR2 is FQGNSA in the germline V gene. The DNA for the CDR3 is TGTGCCAGCAGCTTGGGTTACAGAGAGACCCAGTACTTC. This encodes CASSLGYRETQYF.

J is TRBJ2-3 and V is TRBV5-6; D perhaps matches TRBD1 (6 bases). Trimming took 4 bases from V and 0 from J, leaving 9 bases between them. The CDR3 extends over 14 amino acids. The germline V gene encodes CDR1 SGHDT and CDR2 YYEEEE. The CDR3 here is CASSTTGSTDTQYF. CDR3 in DNA: TGTGCCAGCAGCACGACAGGTAGCACAGATACGCAGTATTTT.

The rearrangement uses TRBV6-4 and TRBJ1-1; a possible D gene is TRBD1 (5 bases). This CDR3 is built from 15 residues. V was pared by 8 bases and J by 4 bases, with 20 bases between. Per germline, CDR1 MRHNA and CDR2 SNTAGT. The CDR3 DNA reads as TGTGCCAGCCGCCCCGAGGGGTCCACGGGCACTGAAGCTTTCTTT. This sequence encodes CASRPEGSTGTEAFF.

The V call is TRBV27, the J call TRBJ2-7; 12 nucleotides agree with TRBD2. Trimming removed 4 bases from V and 3 bases from J; junction bases left unmatched: 7. The CDR3 contains 16 residues. Per the germline V gene, CDR1 is MNHEY and CDR2 is SMNVEV (reference sequence). Here the CDR3 reads CASSSGLAGPGYEQYF. CDR3 DNA sequence: TGTGCCAGCAGTTCTGGACTAGCGGGGCCAGGCTACGAGCAGTACTTC.

The chain is built from TRBV28 and TRBJ2-7; either TRBD1 or TRBD2 may fit D (5 bases each). CDR3 length: 15 residues. V was clipped by 2 bases and J by 0 bases, with 11 bases between them. Germline CDR1 is MDHEN and CDR2 is SYDVKM. CDR3 nucleotides: TGTGCCAGCAGTTTAGGGGACGGAGCCTCCTACGAGCAGTACTTC. This codes for CASSLGDGASYEQYF.

This clone was recorded once. The genes are TRBV27 and TRBJ2-7; 13 bases line up with TRBD2. The V segment lost 7 bases and the J segment 6 bases; nucleotides outside the gene matches: 18. CDR3 length: 18 amino acids. Germline V CDR1 and CDR2: MNHEY, SMNVEV (reference sequence). The CDR3 region has the DNA TGTGCCAGCAAACCTACGACTAGCGGGAGGTCTATAACTACCGAGCAGTACTTC. As protein: CASKPTTSGRSITTEQYF.

The rearrangement joins TRBV5-1 to TRBJ2-7; D possibly corresponds to TRBD2 (6 bases). The CDR3 sequence is 14 residues long. The ends were cut back, 4 bases at V and 2 bases at J, with 13 bases in the middle. Germline loops: CDR1 SGHRS, CDR2 YFSETQ. The DNA of the CDR3 is TGCGCCAGCAGCCCACGTACTAGCACCTACGAGCAGTACTTC. This encodes CASSPRTSTYEQYF.